The clone carrying this T cell receptor (delta chain) showed up just a few times. What it recognizes is unknown. This specimen belongs to a study of Vδ1+ human thymocytes. The sorted cells were CD3+ Vdelta1+ Vdelta2- thymocytes from alphabeta-depleted thymus. Sorted Vdelta1+ thymocytes were about 97% to 99.6% pure. Sequences come from RNA converted to cDNA by reverse transcription. Pooled V-gene forward primers with one constant-region reverse primer generated the CDR3 amplicons by multiplex PCR. TCRdb re-called clones from the multiplex PCR reads via CATT. Of more than 45,000 delta-chain clones in the sample, less than 15% were seen once. The CDR3 contains 22 residues. Trimming shortened V by 3 bases and J by 3 bases, and 35 bases separated the two germline ends. Germline V gene lookup returns CDR1 TSWWSYY and CDR2 QGS. Study-level findings and limits: Unlike peripheral blood Vdelta1+ controls, thymic delta-chain sequences included approximately 20% Vdelta2 and few Vdelta3. In the thymus, TRG and TRD repertoires looked highly polyclonal with Gaussian CDR3 lengths. TRD repertoires were essentially private, unlike widely shared TRG clonotypes.

Sequencing used Vdelta1+ gamma-delta thymocytes from the thymus. Stated subset: FACS-sorted CD3+ TCRalphabeta- TCRVdelta1+ TCRVdelta2- thymocytes. The V and J genes are TRDV1 and TRDJ1; possibly TRDD2 or TRDD3 for D (9 bases each). This TCR was sampled from a girl less than two years old who had congenital heart surgery. Here the CDR3 DNA reads TGTGCTCTTGGGGAGCCCCTTCCTACGTCCTTGGGGGATAGGTCGGGGGCCGATAAACTCATCTTT. This encodes CALGEPLPTSLGDRSGADKLIF.